These T cell receptor beta chains were read from a single sample in a study of T-cell memory formation after mild COVID-19. TCRdb reprocessed the 5' RACE reads via MiXCR and lists one record per CDR3 protein. The top ten clones hold approximately 21% of a sample with hundreds of thousands of distinct CDR3 sequences, just under 20% of them seen once. The sample was PBMCs or a T cell subset sorted from them (not recorded which). Receptors originate from a man younger than 35 who had mild COVID-19 (a few samples of this study predate the infection). Cell type and time point are not known. Each CDR3 is given with its conserved first and last residue. A D gene is named only where the DNA matches it firmly. Size is omitted from some rows. Given values are once, few, many or a class for expanded clones.

v_gene	d_gene	j_gene	abundance	CDR3nt	CDR3aa
TRBV20-1	TRBD2	TRBJ2-3	many	TGCAGTGCTGGGACTAGCGGGGGGGCGGGGACAGATACGCAGTATTTT	CSAGTSGGAGTDTQYF
TRBV11-2	TRBD1	TRBJ2-3	few	TGTGCCAGCAGCTCACAGGGGGTCCTTAGCACAGATACGCAGTATTTT	CASSSQGVLSTDTQYF
TRBV20-1	TRBD1	TRBJ1-1	few	TGCAGTGCGAGCCGGGACAGGGATGAAGCTTTCTTT	CSASRDRDEAFF
TRBV20-1	.	TRBJ2-7	.	TGCAGTGCTAGGACGGGAGCCTACGAGCAGTACTTC	CSARTGAYEQYF
TRBV10-3	TRBD1	TRBJ2-1	.	TGTGCCATCAGTGGTCAGACAGGGACGCTAGTCTTC	CAISGQTGTLVF
TRBV6-1	.	TRBJ2-3	.	TGTGCCAGCAGTCGGTCGGTTGGAAATACGCAGTATTTT	CASSRSVGNTQYF
TRBV12-3/TRBV12-4	.	TRBJ2-7	few	TGTGCCAGCACCGAGGGACTTTCCTACGAGCAGTACTTC	CASTEGLSYEQYF
TRBV5-1	.	TRBJ2-1	.	TGCGCCAGCAAAACCCAGGGGCCCAAATACAATGAGCAGTTCTTC	CASKTQGPKYNEQFF
TRBV4-2	TRBD2	TRBJ2-7	few	TGTGCCAGCAGCCAAACGACTAGCGGGCGGGAGCAGTACTTC	CASSQTTSGREQYF
TRBV7-2	.	TRBJ1-2	once	TGTGCCAGCAGCTTAACAGGACTTGACAACTATGGCTACACCTTC	CASSLTGLDNYGYTF
TRBV11-3	TRBD1	TRBJ2-3	many	TGTGCCAGCAGCCCGGGACAGGGGGCCGTAGATACGCAGTATTTT	CASSPGQGAVDTQYF
TRBV20-1	.	TRBJ2-3	.	TGCAGTGCTAGAGTCTCCACAAGCACAGATACGCAGTATTTT	CSARVSTSTDTQYF
TRBV6-2/TRBV6-3	.	TRBJ1-1	few	TGTGCCAGCAGACCTGGCGGGACATCGAACACTGAAGCTTTCTTT	CASRPGGTSNTEAFF
TRBV10-3	.	TRBJ2-4	few	TGTGCCATCAGTCCTCAGTACTTC	CAISPQYF
TRBV6-2/TRBV6-3	.	TRBJ1-2	.	TGTGCCAGCAGTCACGATAACGGATATGGCTACACCTTC	CASSHDNGYGYTF
TRBV5-1	TRBD2	TRBJ2-5	.	TGCGCCAGCAGCTTTAATAGCGGGGGAATCTCAGAGACCCAGTACTTC	CASSFNSGGISETQYF
TRBV7-9	.	TRBJ2-5	.	TGTGCCAGCAGCTTAGGGATGGGGGAAGAGACCCAGTACTTC	CASSLGMGEETQYF
TRBV20-1	.	TRBJ1-6	.	TGCAGTGCTAGAGTCAGTTATAGCTCCTATAATTCACCCCTCCACTTT	CSARVSYSSYNSPLHF
TRBV7-2	TRBD2	TRBJ2-5	.	TGTGCCAGCAGCCCACCGCCATTGCGGGGGGAAGAGACCCAGTACTTC	CASSPPPLRGEETQYF
TRBV20-1	.	TRBJ1-2	.	TGCAGTGCTAGAGATCTGACAGTTAATTATGGCTACACCTTC	CSARDLTVNYGYTF
TRBV5-6	TRBD1	TRBJ1-4	.	TGTGCCAGCAGCTCGCCGGGACAGGGGGACGAAAAACTGTTTTTT	CASSSPGQGDEKLFF
TRBV6-5	TRBD1	TRBJ1-1	few	TGTGCCAGCAGTCGGGACAGCACTGAAGCTTTCTTT	CASSRDSTEAFF
TRBV5-6	.	TRBJ1-1	.	TGTGCCAGCAGCTTGAGGGGCCCAGCAGCCGGGGCTTTCTTT	CASSLRGPAAGAFF
TRBV10-3	TRBD1	TRBJ1-1	many	TGTGCCATCAGCCGCGGGACAGTGAACACTGAAGCTTTCTTT	CAISRGTVNTEAFF
TRBV10-3	.	TRBJ1-2	few	TGTGCCATCAGTGCAGCAGACACCTATGGCTACACCTTC	CAISAADTYGYTF
TRBV3-1	.	TRBJ2-5	.	TGTGCCACCAGCCAAGATGTGCCGGAGACACAGCACTTC	CATSQDVPETQHF
TRBV27	TRBD2	TRBJ2-1	few	TGTGCCAGCAGTCCGGGACTAGCGGGGGGATTCTACAATGAGCAGTTCTTC	CASSPGLAGGFYNEQFF
TRBV5-1	TRBD2	TRBJ2-3	few	TGCGCCAGCAGACGGAGCGGGGGGGCCGTTTCACAAGATACGCAGTATTTT	CASRRSGGAVSQDTQYF
TRBV10-3	.	TRBJ1-3	few	TGTGCCATCAAGCGCGGGCTGGACAACTCTGGAAACACCATATATTTT	CAIKRGLDNSGNTIYF
TRBV12-3/TRBV12-4	TRBD1	TRBJ2-1	.	TGTGCCAGCAGTTTTCCCAGGGGGCAGCTGTTCTTC	CASSFPRGQLFF
TRBV10-3	.	TRBJ2-3	.	TGTGCCATCAGGGGTAGGACGCAGGGCCTCCGCACAGATACGCAGTATTTT	CAIRGRTQGLRTDTQYF
TRBV5-5	.	TRBJ1-4	.	TGTGCCAGCAGCTTGAGGGACCCCGCAACTAATGAAAAACTGTTTTTT	CASSLRDPATNEKLFF
TRBV7-2	TRBD1	TRBJ1-5	few	TGTGCCAGCAGGTTAACAGGGGCCGGGCAGCCCCAGCATTTT	CASRLTGAGQPQHF
TRBV7-9	.	TRBJ2-1	.	TGTGCCAGCACCCCTCGCGGGGCTATCAATGAGCAGTTCTTC	CASTPRGAINEQFF
TRBV6-4	.	TRBJ1-2	.	TGTGCCAGCAGGAAGGATAATAACTATGGCTACACCTTC	CASRKDNNYGYTF
TRBV29-1	.	TRBJ2-1	.	TGCAGCGTTGAACTCGGCACAGGCGGAAATGAGCAGTTCTTC	CSVELGTGGNEQFF
TRBV6-5	.	TRBJ2-7	many	TGTGCCAGCAGTCTCGCCGGCGGCTTATACGAGCAGTACTTC	CASSLAGGLYEQYF
TRBV7-2	.	TRBJ1-2	few	TGTGCCAGCAGCTTGTACACTTCTAACTATGGCTACACCTTC	CASSLYTSNYGYTF
TRBV12-3/TRBV12-4	.	TRBJ1-2	few	TGTGCCAGCAGGAAGACAGTAGACTATGGCTACACCTTC	CASRKTVDYGYTF
TRBV6-1	TRBD1	TRBJ1-2	.	TGTGCCAGCCAGCCCGGGACAGCGTGGGGCTACACCTTC	CASQPGTAWGYTF
TRBV18	.	TRBJ2-7	many	TGTGCCAGCTCACCGACAGGATACGAGCAGTACTTC	CASSPTGYEQYF
TRBV7-9	.	TRBJ2-3	few	TGTGCCAGCAGCTTAAGAGGGTTGGAAGATACGCAGTATTTT	CASSLRGLEDTQYF
TRBV5-1	.	TRBJ2-1	few	TGCGCCAGCAGCTTGGATGGGACTGTCATAGAGCAGTTCTTC	CASSLDGTVIEQFF
TRBV9	.	TRBJ2-3	.	TGTGCCAGCAGCGTATACCGTAGCACAGATACGCAGTATTTT	CASSVYRSTDTQYF
TRBV5-4	.	TRBJ2-6	.	TGTGCCAGCACCCCCGGACAGCTTGGCTCTGGGGCCAACGTCCTGACTTTC	CASTPGQLGSGANVLTF
TRBV29-1	TRBD1	TRBJ2-5	.	TGCAGCGTTGGTTCCAGGGGGCGGGAGACCCAGTACTTC	CSVGSRGRETQYF